Sequencing of this T cell receptor beta chain was carried out in a study of shared clonotypes between healthy human individuals. General observations from the study: With a few donors compared, 4% to 5% of naive CD4 clonotypes were shared.

Replicate PCRs run on sorted subsets employed approximately 0.2 ug DNA, 30,000 to 35,000 T cell genomes. The assay was immunoSEQ multiplex PCR, and TCRdb's table has in-frame clones only and misses some. The profile shows over 750,000 clones, about 96% of them singletons. Remarks on this clone: The antigen remains undetermined.

V gave up 3 bases and J gave up 14 bases, with 11 bases separating them. Germline assignment: CDR1 SQVTM and CDR2 ANQGSEA. The CDR3 runs to 10 residues. The naive CD8 fraction comprised CD45RO-negative cells positively selected for CCR7 and excluded terminally differentiated effector memory CD45RA+ cells. The receptor was derived from a young man in good health. The chain recombines TRBV29-1 with TRBJ2-1; no definite D call. Sequencing was carried out using naive CD8+ T cells sorted from blood. CDR3 region: CSVESQTKFF. CDR3 DNA sequence: TGCAGCGTTGAGTCCCAGACGAAGTTCTTC.